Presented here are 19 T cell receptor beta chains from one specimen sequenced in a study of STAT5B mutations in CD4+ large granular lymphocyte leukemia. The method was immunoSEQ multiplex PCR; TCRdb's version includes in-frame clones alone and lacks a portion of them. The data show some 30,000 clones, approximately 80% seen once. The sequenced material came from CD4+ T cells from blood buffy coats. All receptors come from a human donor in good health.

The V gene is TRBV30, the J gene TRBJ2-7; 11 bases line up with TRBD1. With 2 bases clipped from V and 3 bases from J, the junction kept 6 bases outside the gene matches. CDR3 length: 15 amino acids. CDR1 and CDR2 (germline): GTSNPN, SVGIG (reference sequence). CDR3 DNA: TGTGCCTGGAGTTGGAGGACAGGGGGCTTCTACGAGCAGTACTTC. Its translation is CAWSWRTGGFYEQYF.

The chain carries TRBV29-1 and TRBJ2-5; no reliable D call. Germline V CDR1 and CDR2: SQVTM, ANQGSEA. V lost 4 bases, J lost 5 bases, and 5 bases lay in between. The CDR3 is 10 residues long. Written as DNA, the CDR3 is TGCAGCGTTGTATATGAGACCCAGTACTTC. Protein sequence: CSVVYETQYF. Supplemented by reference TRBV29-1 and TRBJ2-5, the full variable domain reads SAVISQKPSRDICQRGTSLTIQCQVDSQVTMMFWYRQQPGQSLTLIATANQGSEATYESGFVIDKFPISRPNLTFSTLTVSNMSPEDSSIYLCSVVYETQYFGPGTRLLVL.

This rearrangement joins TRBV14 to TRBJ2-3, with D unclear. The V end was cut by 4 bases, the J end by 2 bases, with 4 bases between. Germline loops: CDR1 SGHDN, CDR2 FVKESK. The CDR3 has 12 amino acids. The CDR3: CASSPNTDTQYF. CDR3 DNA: TGTGCCAGCAGCCCCAACACAGATACGCAGTATTTT.

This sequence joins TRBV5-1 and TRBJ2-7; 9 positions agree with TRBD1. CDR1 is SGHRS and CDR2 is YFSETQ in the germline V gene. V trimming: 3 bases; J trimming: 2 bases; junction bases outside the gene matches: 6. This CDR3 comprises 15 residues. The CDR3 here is CASSSLQGATYEQYF. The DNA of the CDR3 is TGCGCCAGCAGCTCCCTACAGGGGGCGACCTACGAGCAGTACTTC.

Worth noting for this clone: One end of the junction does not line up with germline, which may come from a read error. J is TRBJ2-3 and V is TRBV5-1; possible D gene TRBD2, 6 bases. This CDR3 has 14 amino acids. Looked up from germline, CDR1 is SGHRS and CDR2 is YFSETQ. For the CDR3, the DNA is TGCGCAAGCAGGTCCCAAACGGGGGCAGATACGCAGTATTTT. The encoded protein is CASRSQTGADTQYF.

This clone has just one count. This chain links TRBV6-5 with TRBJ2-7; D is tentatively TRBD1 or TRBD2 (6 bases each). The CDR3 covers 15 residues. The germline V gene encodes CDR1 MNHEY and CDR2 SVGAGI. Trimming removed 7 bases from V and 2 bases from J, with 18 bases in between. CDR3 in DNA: TGTGCCAGCACACCGGGGGCCGGGGGAACCTACGAGCAGTACTTC. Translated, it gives CASTPGAGGTYEQYF.

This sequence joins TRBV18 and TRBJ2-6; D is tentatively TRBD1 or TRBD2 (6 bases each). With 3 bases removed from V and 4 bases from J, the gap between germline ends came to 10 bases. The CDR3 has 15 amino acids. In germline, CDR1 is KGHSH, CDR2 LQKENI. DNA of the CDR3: TGTGCCAGCTCACCGCCGGGGGCCGGGGCCAACGTCCTGACTTTC. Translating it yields CASSPPGAGANVLTF.

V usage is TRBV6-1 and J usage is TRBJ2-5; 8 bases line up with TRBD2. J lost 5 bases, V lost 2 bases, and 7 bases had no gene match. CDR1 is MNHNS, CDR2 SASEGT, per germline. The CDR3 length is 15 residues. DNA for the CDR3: TGTGCCAGCAGTGAACCCGGGACTAGTTGGGAGACCCAGTACTTC. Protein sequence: CASSEPGTSWETQYF.

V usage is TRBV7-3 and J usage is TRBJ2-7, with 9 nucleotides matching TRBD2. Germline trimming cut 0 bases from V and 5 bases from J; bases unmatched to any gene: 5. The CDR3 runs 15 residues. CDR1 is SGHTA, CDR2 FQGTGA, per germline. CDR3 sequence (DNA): TGTGCCAGCAGCTTAACTAGTAGCGGGAGTCACGAGCAGTACTTC. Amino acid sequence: CASSLTSSGSHEQYF.

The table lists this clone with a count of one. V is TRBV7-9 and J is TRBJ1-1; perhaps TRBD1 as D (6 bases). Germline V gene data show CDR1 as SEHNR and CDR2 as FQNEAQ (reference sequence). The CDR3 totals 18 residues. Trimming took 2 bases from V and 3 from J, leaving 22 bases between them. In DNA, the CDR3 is TGTGCCAGCAGCTTACCCCGAAGTCAGGGGCCACAGTACACTGAAGCTTTCTTT. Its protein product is CASSLPRSQGPQYTEAFF.

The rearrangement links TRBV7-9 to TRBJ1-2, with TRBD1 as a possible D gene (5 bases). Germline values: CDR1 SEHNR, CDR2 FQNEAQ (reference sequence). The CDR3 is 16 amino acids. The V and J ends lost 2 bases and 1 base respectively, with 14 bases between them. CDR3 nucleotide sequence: TGTGCCAGCAGCTTACAAAGGGGATTAATTAACTATGGCTACACCTTC. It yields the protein CASSLQRGLINYGYTF. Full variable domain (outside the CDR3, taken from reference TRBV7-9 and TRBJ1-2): DTGVSQNPRHKITKRGQNVTFRCDPISEHNRLYWYRQTLGQGPEFLTYFQNEAQLEKSRLLSDRFSAERPKGSFSTLEIQRTEQGDSAMYLCASSLQRGLINYGYTFGSGTRLTVV.

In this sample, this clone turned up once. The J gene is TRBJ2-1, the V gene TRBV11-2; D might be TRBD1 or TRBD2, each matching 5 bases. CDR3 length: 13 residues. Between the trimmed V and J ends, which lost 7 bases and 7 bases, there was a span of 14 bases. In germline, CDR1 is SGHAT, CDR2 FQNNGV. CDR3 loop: CASTSYWGNEQFF. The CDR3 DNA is TGTGCCAGCACCTCCTACTGGGGGAATGAGCAGTTCTTC.

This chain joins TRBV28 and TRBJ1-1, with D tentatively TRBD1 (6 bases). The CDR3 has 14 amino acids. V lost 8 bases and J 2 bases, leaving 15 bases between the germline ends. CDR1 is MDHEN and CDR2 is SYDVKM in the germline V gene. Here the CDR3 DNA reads TGTGCCAGCGGACGAAGGGGGGCCAACACTGAAGCTTTCTTT. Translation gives CASGRRGANTEAFF.

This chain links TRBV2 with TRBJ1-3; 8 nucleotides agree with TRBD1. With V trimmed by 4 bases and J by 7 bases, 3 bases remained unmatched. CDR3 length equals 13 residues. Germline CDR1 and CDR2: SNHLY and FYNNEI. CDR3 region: CASSVDRENTIYF. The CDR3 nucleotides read TGTGCCAGCAGTGTGGACAGGGAGAACACCATATATTTT.

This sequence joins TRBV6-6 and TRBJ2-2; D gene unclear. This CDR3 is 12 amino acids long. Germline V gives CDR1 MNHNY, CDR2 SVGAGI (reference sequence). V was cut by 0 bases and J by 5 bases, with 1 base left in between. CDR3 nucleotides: TGTGCCAGCAGTTACTCGACCGGGGAGCTGTTTTTT. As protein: CASSYSTGELFF.

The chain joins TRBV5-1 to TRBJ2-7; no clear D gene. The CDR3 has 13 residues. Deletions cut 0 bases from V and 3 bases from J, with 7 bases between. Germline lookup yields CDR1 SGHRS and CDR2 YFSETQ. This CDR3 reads CASSLGADYEQYF. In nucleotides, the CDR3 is TGCGCCAGCAGCTTGGGGGCAGACTACGAGCAGTACTTC.

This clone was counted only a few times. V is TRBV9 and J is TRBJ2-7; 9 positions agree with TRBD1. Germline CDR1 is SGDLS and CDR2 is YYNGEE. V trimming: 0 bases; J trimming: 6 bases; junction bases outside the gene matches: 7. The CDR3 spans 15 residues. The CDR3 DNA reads TGTGCCAGCAGCGTAGATGGGGACAGGGATCGCGAGCAGTACTTC. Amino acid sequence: CASSVDGDRDREQYF.

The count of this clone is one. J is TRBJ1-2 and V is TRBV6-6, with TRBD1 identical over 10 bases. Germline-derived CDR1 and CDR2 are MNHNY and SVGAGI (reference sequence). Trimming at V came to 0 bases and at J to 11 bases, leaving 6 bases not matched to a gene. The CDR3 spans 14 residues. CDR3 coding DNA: TGTGCCAGCAGTTACTCCGACAGGGGGCGCGGGTACACCTTC. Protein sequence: CASSYSDRGRGYTF.

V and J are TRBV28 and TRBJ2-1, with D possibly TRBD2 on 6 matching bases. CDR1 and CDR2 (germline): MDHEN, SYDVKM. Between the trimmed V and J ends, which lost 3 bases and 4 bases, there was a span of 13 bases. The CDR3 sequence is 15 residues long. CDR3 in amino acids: CASSLAGRLYNEQFF. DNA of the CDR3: TGTGCCAGCAGTTTGGCGGGACGGCTTTACAATGAGCAGTTCTTC.